This is a list of T cell receptor beta chains from one sample in a study of shared clonotypes between healthy human individuals. Measured with immunoSEQ multiplex PCR; TCRdb has only the in-frame clones, and not every one. The data show about 2.3 million clones, 93% seen once. The sequenced material came from naive CD4+ T cells from PBMCs. These receptors came from a man aged 18-30 years in good health. Some clones in this sample may be carry-over from other donors' samples. The CDR3 runs from the conserved cysteine through the conserved F or W.

V gene | CDR3 protein
TRBV4-2 | CASSQDRRTGRQYF
TRBV28 | CASRLKPRHEKLFF
TRBV6-4 | CASRGGNYNEQFF
TRBV23-1 | CASSQGSSGANVLTF
TRBV10-3 | CAIGGKETQYF
TRBV5-1 | CASSSPRTDIPYEQYF
TRBV5-1 | CASSPYSLAGVETQYF
TRBV5-4 | CASSSLAGAINEQFF
TRBV28 | CASSSRFGVSNEKLFF
TRBV6-1 | CASRQGSSTEQYF
TRBV28 | CASIRTGSYEQYF
TRBV7-9 | CASSQPSEKLFF
TRBV30 | CAWSVRGESQYF
TRBV6-1 | CASNPNSDGYTF
TRBV9 | CASSVARDYNYNEQFF
TRBV28 | CASRIFIRDRAPQPQHF
TRBV15 | CATSRYNRATNEKLFF
TRBV7-9 | CASSRGFGEDPHSGNTIYF
TRBV5-1 | CASSSHGTEGDTQYF
TRBV7-9 | CASSPAGAGDEQYF
TRBV5-4 | CASSFSQGPYNEQFF
TRBV7-3 | CASSPDASSGANVLTF
TRBV5-1 | CASSLAGDGRETQYF
TRBV30 | CAWSEYDGGYSGNTIYF
TRBV28 | CASSLADSRVDTEAFF
TRBV4-1 | CASSHSTGETDTQYF
TRBV28 | CASSDSGQFSSSGQYF
TRBV27 | CASSWGTAWEQFF
TRBV28 | CASSLLGALYGYTF
TRBV10-1 | CASSESPPDALSSYEQYF
TRBV6-5 | CASSYSSRPPYGYTF
TRBV2 | CASRDQSGQGNEQFF
TRBV15 | CATSRTRQGLDEKLFF
TRBV7-9 | CASAFVRLGELFF
TRBV27 | CAIRDTNSYEQYF
TRBV20-1 | CRAFRNTEAFF
TRBV5-6 | CASSLTGGSGELFF
TRBV2 | CARGTGRNQPQHF
TRBV10-2 | CASSESGGSYNEQFF
TRBV4-1 | CASSQRGNGGAEQFF
TRBV28 | CASGTRTEGVEKLFF
TRBV4-2 | CASSRQTGLQETQYF
TRBV5-6 | CASRRGRASYEQYF
TRBV28 | CASSPGSLHQKLFF
TRBV7-9 | CASSFSSNQPQHF
TRBV4-2 | CASSQPEPYEQYF
TRBV18 | CASSPTKTGLLEAFF
TRBV30 | CAWDLGAVGYGYTF
TRBV5-4 | CASSPGVAASYNEQFF
TRBV10-3 | CAIGNTEAFF
TRBV18 | CASSPNVGGTDTQYF
TRBV5-5 | CASSPGPDSSYEQYF
TRBV2 | CASSERTGGAGYTF